A selection of T cell receptor beta chains follows, all from one sample in a study of blood T cell repertoires in COVID-19. Data came from immunoSEQ multiplex PCR; TCRdb stores just in-frame clones and leaves some out. The table includes almost 400,000 clones, around 87% detected once. Sequenced material: peripheral blood. Receptors were obtained from a woman aged 60-75 years with COVID-19, enrolled during active disease. The CDR3 runs from the conserved cysteine through the conserved F or W. A D gene is named only where the DNA matches it firmly. Clone sizes are given selectively: once, few, many, or a class where the clone is expanded.

clone_size j_call v_call d_call cdr3_aa cdr3_nt
- TRBJ1-2 TRBV5-4 - CASSLPDRPNYGYTF TGTGCCAGCAGCTTGCCCGACAGACCTAACTATGGCTACACCTTC
once TRBJ2-5 TRBV5-1 TRBD2 CASSSTSGTAETQYF TGCGCCAGCAGCTCGACTAGCGGGACTGCGGAGACCCAGTACTTC
- TRBJ1-2 TRBV9 - CASSVTGFGYGYTF TGTGCCAGCAGCGTTACAGGGTTTGGATATGGCTACACCTTC
- TRBJ2-3 TRBV7-3 TRBD2 CASSTPSGGALSTQYF TGTGCCAGCAGCACCCCTAGCGGGGGGGCCCTAAGTACGCAGTATTTT
- TRBJ1-5 TRBV5-1 TRBD1 CASSSGQGEVFGNQPQHF TGCGCCAGCAGCTCAGGACAGGGGGAGGTTTTTGGCAATCAGCCCCAGCATTTT
- TRBJ1-4 TRBV13 - CASSLRRSEKLFF TGTGCCAGCAGCTTACGGCGGTCGGAAAAACTGTTTTTT
- TRBJ1-2 TRBV9 TRBD1 CASSPQGRGLTGYGYTF TGTGCCAGCAGCCCCCAGGGCAGGGGGTTAACAGGCTATGGCTACACCTTC
once TRBJ2-7 TRBV27 TRBD1 CASSRRTGDKQYF TGTGCCAGCAGCCGCCGTACAGGGGACAAGCAGTACTTC
- TRBJ1-1 TRBV7-8 TRBD1 CASSLTDREVAEAFF TGTGCCAGCAGCTTAACAGACAGGGAGGTCGCTGAAGCTTTCTTT
- TRBJ1-1 TRBV5-1 - CASSLAQNTEAFF TGCGCCAGCAGCTTGGCCCAAAACACTGAAGCTTTCTTT
- TRBJ1-6 TRBV9 - CASSAPGGSGGSPLHF TGTGCCAGCAGCGCCCCCGGGGGGAGTGGCGGATCACCCCTCCACTTT
- TRBJ2-2 TRBV4-1 - CASSQESLGYNTGELFF TGCGCCAGCAGCCAGGAGTCACTAGGGTACAACACCGGGGAGCTGTTTTTT